Following are 29 T cell receptor beta chains from one sample sequenced in a study of cytomegalovirus exposure and HLA in healthy donors. PCR employed 60 Vbeta and 13 Jbeta primers. Method: immunoSEQ multiplex PCR; TCRdb's copy keeps in-frame clones and lacks some. Of about 180,000 clones listed, just over 75% are singletons. The specimen sequenced was PBMCs. Receptors were obtained from a man between 18 and 29 years old in good health and CMV-seronegative.

CDR3 residues: CASRKGADGYTF. The CDR3 region has the DNA TGCGCCAGTCGCAAGGGGGCAGATGGCTACACCTTC. V usage is TRBV5-1 and J usage is TRBJ1-2; the match to TRBD1 covers 7 bases. Germline V gene lookup returns CDR1 SGHRS and CDR2 YFSETQ. J lost 6 bases, V lost 8 bases, and 7 bases had no gene match. This CDR3 has 12 amino acids.

The CDR3 is CASSRRGNHYGYTF. The CDR3 DNA follows: TGTGCCAGCAGCCGCAGGGGGAATCACTATGGCTACACCTTC. The chain couples TRBV14 to TRBJ1-2; 7 bases are shared with TRBD1. With 4 bases clipped from V and 3 bases from J, the junction kept 5 bases outside the gene matches. CDR1 is SGHDN, CDR2 FVKESK, per germline. This CDR3 has 14 amino acids. Together with reference TRBV14 and TRBJ1-2, the CDR3 gives the full variable domain: EAGVTQFPSHSVIEKGQTVTLRCDPISGHDNLYWYRRVMGKEIKFLLHFVKESKQDESGMPNNRFLAERTGGTYSTLKVQPAELEDSGVYFCASSRRGNHYGYTFGSGTRLTVV.

V gene TRBV7-8 combines with J gene TRBJ2-7; D unresolved. With 1 base removed from V and 1 base from J, the gap between germline ends came to 8 bases. The CDR3 covers 14 residues. Germline V gene data show CDR1 as SGHVS and CDR2 as FQNEAQ. CDR3 amino acids: CASSLDNLSYEQYF. In DNA, the CDR3 is TGTGCCAGCAGCTTAGACAATTTGTCCTACGAGCAGTACTTC. Combining the CDR3 with reference TRBV7-8 and TRBJ2-7 gives the whole variable domain GAGVSQSPRYKVAKRGQDVALRCDPISGHVSLFWYQQALGQGPEFLTYFQNEAQLDKSGLPSDRFFAERPEGSVSTLKIQRTQQEDSAVYLCASSLDNLSYEQYFGPGTRLTVT.

The CDR3 DNA reads as TGTGCCAGCAGCGTAGGGGGTAGCGGGGGGGAGACCCAGTACTTC. Its translation: CASSVGGSGGETQYF. V usage is TRBV9 and J usage is TRBJ2-5, with 10 bases aligning to TRBD2. Germline CDR1 reads SGDLS; CDR2 reads YYNGEE. Germline trimming cut 0 bases from V and 5 bases from J; bases unmatched to any gene: 4. The CDR3 length is 15 residues.

V usage is TRBV27 and J usage is TRBJ2-3, with 7 nucleotides matching TRBD1. Germline CDR1 reads MNHEY; CDR2 reads SMNVEV (reference sequence). The CDR3 has 15 amino acids. The ends lost 4 bases at V and 1 base at J; junction bases unmatched: 5. CDR3 bases: TGTGCCAGCAGTTCTGCAACAGGGGGCACAGATACGCAGTATTTT. The encoded protein is CASSSATGGTDTQYF.

The rearrangement uses TRBV11-3 and TRBJ2-1; 11 bases are shared with TRBD2. After removal of 4 bases from V and 9 bases from J, the junction contained 5 bases not matched to a gene. Germline V gene lookup returns CDR1 SGHNT and CDR2 YENEEA. This CDR3 has 14 residues. Written as DNA, the CDR3 is TGTGCCAGCAGCTCCCCGGGACTAGCGGCTGAGCAGTTCTTC. It is translated as CASSSPGLAAEQFF.

CDR3 sequence: CATLEGGYYNEQFF. The CDR3 DNA reads as TGTGCCACCCTTGAGGGAGGGTACTACAATGAGCAGTTCTTC. This chain links TRBV25-1 with TRBJ2-1, with 7 bases that match TRBD2. The CDR3 loop spans 14 amino acids. CDR1 and CDR2 from the germline V gene are MGHDK and SYGVNS. With V trimmed by 10 bases and J by 3 bases, 9 bases remained unmatched. The whole variable domain, filled in from reference TRBV25-1 and TRBJ2-1, reads EADIYQTPRYLVIGTGKKITLECSQTMGHDKMYWYQQDPGMELHLIHYSYGVNSTEKGDLSSESTVSRIRTEHFPLTLESARPSHTSQYLCATLEGGYYNEQFFGPGTRLTVL.

V gene TRBV13 combines with J gene TRBJ2-1; possibly TRBD1 for D (6 bases). The V gene lost 6 bases and the J gene lost 7 bases, with 7 bases spanning the gap. The CDR3 loop spans 11 amino acids. The germline V gene encodes CDR1 PRHDT and CDR2 FYEKMQ (reference sequence). CDR3 sequence (DNA): TGTGCCAGCAGTAGGGGGAATGAGCAGTTCTTC. As protein: CASSRGNEQFF. The full variable domain, completed using reference TRBV13 and TRBJ2-1, is AAGVIQSPRHLIKEKRETATLKCYPIPRHDTVYWYQQGPGQDPQFLISFYEKMQSDKGSIPDRFSAQQFSDYHSELNMSSLELGDSALYFCASSRGNEQFFGPGTRLTVL.

For this clone: One end of the junction does not line up with germline, which may come from a read error. The chain couples TRBV5-1 to TRBJ2-3; 7 bases fit TRBD1. Germline V CDR1 and CDR2: SGHRS, YFSETQ. This CDR3 has 13 residues. CDR3: CASSFGETQGSDF. The DNA of the CDR3 is TGCGCCAGCAGCTTTGGGGAAACACAGGGGTCGGATTTT.

J is TRBJ2-3 and V is TRBV5-4, with TRBD2 as a possible D gene (6 bases). In germline, CDR1 is SGHNT, CDR2 YYREEE (reference sequence). Trimming removed 3 bases from V and 0 bases from J, with 11 bases in between. This CDR3 region has 15 residues. The CDR3 DNA is TGTGCCAGCAGCTGGACCGGGACTAGCACAGATACGCAGTATTTT. This encodes CASSWTGTSTDTQYF. Supplemented by reference TRBV5-4 and TRBJ2-3, the full variable domain reads ETGVTQSPTHLIKTRGQQVTLRCSSQSGHNTVSWYQQALGQGPQFIFQYYREEENGRGNFPPRFSGLQFPNYSSELNVNALELDDSALYLCASSWTGTSTDTQYFGPGTRLTVL.

The chain has TRBV6-6 and TRBJ1-2, with 7 bases identical to TRBD1. Germline assignment: CDR1 MNHNY and CDR2 SVGAGI (reference sequence). After removal of 6 bases from V and 8 bases from J, the junction contained 9 bases not matched to a gene. The CDR3 length is 13 residues. The CDR3 DNA is TGTGCCAGCAGAGTCTCCCGGGACAGCGGCTACACCTTC. The encoded protein is CASRVSRDSGYTF.

The count of this clone is one. The rearrangement joins TRBV5-6 to TRBJ2-5; 9 bases map to TRBD1. The CDR3 covers 15 residues. From germline, CDR1 is SGHDT and CDR2 YYEEEE. Germline trimming cut 1 base from V and 5 bases from J; bases unmatched to any gene: 6. The CDR3 bases are TGTGCCAGCAGCTTGAGTACAGGGGGCGCGGAGACCCAGTACTTC. Encoded protein: CASSLSTGGAETQYF.

The genes are TRBV25-1 and TRBJ1-2; 8 positions agree with TRBD1. The CDR3 covers 15 residues. V dropped 4 bases and J dropped 6; count of bases not matched to a gene: 10. CDR1 is MGHDK, CDR2 SYGVNS, per germline. DNA of the CDR3: TGTGCCAGCAGTGCGACAGGGGACTTTTTTCATGGCTACACCTTC. Protein sequence: CASSATGDFFHGYTF.

In this sample, this clone turned up a few times. This rearrangement joins TRBV5-5 to TRBJ1-2; no reliable D call. The CDR3 is 15 residues long. The germline V gene has CDR1 SGHKS and CDR2 YYEKEE (reference sequence). Deletions cut 0 bases from V and 5 bases from J, with 14 bases between. The DNA for the CDR3 is TGTGCCAGCAGCTTGGAAGCGGGCGCGGGGTATGGCTACACCTTC. This codes for CASSLEAGAGYGYTF.

The rearrangement uses TRBV20-1 and TRBJ2-5, with D possibly being TRBD1 (5 bases). The J call may be incorrect, as the DNA end agrees better with TRBJ2-7. In germline, CDR1 is DFQATT, CDR2 SNEGSKA (reference sequence). The CDR3 contains 11 residues. The CDR3, as DNA: TGCAGTGTGCGGCAGGGCTACGAGCAGTACTTC. As protein: CSVRQGYEQYF.

The chain carries TRBV6-5 and TRBJ2-1; D possibly corresponds to TRBD2 (6 bases). The ends were cut back, 0 bases at V and 10 bases at J, with 10 bases in the middle. Germline CDR1 reads MNHEY; CDR2 reads SVGAGI. This CDR3 contains 13 residues. The CDR3 DNA reads as TGTGCCAGCAGTTACTCGGAAGGAGGGGAGCAGTTCTTC. Residues: CASSYSEGGEQFF.

This clone was seen only once. V and J are TRBV6-5 and TRBJ2-4; TRBD1 agrees at 10 bases. Trimming at V came to 5 bases and at J to 3 bases, leaving 4 bases not matched to a gene. The CDR3 totals 15 residues. The germline V gene has CDR1 MNHEY and CDR2 SVGAGI. The CDR3 coding sequence is TGTGCCAGCAGTCGACAGGGGGCGAGCAAAAACATTCAGTACTTC. It codes for CASSRQGASKNIQYF.

The chain employs TRBV7-9 and TRBJ2-5; 9 nucleotides agree with TRBD1. The V segment lost 7 bases and the J segment 7 bases; nucleotides outside the gene matches: 10. Germline CDR1 and CDR2: SEHNR and FQNEAQ (reference sequence). The CDR3 loop spans 14 amino acids. CDR3 DNA sequence: TGTGCCAGCACCAGAACAGGGGGCGATGGGACCCAGTACTTC. It codes for CASTRTGGDGTQYF.

This chain connects TRBV7-9 to TRBJ2-2; 12 bases map to TRBD2. This CDR3 contains 17 residues. Germline V gives CDR1 SEHNR, CDR2 FQNEAQ (reference sequence). V shed 2 bases and J 1 base; nucleotides not matched to a gene: 2. CDR3 DNA: TGTGCCAGCAGCTTACGGACTAGCGGGATGAACACCGGGGAGCTGTTTTTT. As protein: CASSLRTSGMNTGELFF.

The J gene is TRBJ2-2, the V gene TRBV5-1, with 9 bases that match TRBD2. V dropped 4 bases and J dropped 1; count of bases not matched to a gene: 8. Germline CDR1 and CDR2: SGHRS and YFSETQ. The CDR3 has 17 residues. Here the CDR3 DNA reads TGCGCCAGCAGCAACCCCCGACTAGCGGAGAACACCGGGGAGCTGTTTTTT. This encodes CASSNPRLAENTGELFF. The variable domain in full, with the rest retrieved from reference TRBV5-1 and TRBJ2-2, is KAGVTQTPRYLIKTRGQQVTLSCSPISGHRSVSWYQQTPGQGLQFLFEYFSETQRNKGNFPGRFSGRQFSNSRSEMNVSTLELGDSALYLCASSNPRLAENTGELFFGEGSRLTVL.

The CDR3 DNA reads as TGTGCCAGCAGGCCAAGCTTCACCTCTGGAAACACCATATATTTT. This codes for CASRPSFTSGNTIYF. The genes are TRBV6-1 and TRBJ1-3; no clear D. The germline V gene encodes CDR1 MNHNS and CDR2 SASEGT. Trimming shortened V by 6 bases and J by 0 bases, and 12 bases separated the two germline ends. This CDR3 spans 15 amino acids.

The chain links TRBV9 to TRBJ2-1; D not certain. Trimming took 4 bases from V and 4 from J, leaving 6 bases between them. The CDR3 is 12 residues long. From germline, CDR1 is SGDLS and CDR2 YYNGEE. The CDR3 protein is CASSSGYNEQFF. DNA of the CDR3: TGTGCCAGCAGCTCCGGTTACAATGAGCAGTTCTTC. Filled out from reference TRBV9 and TRBJ2-1, the complete variable domain reads DSGVTQTPKHLITATGQRVTLRCSPRSGDLSVYWYQQSLDQGLQFLIQYYNGEERAKGNILERFSAQQFPDLHSELNLSSLELGDSALYFCASSSGYNEQFFGPGTRLTVL.

V usage is TRBV5-1 and J usage is TRBJ2-7; 9 bases are shared with TRBD1. The J segment lost 2 bases and the V segment lost 0 bases, leaving 3 bases of the junction unmatched. From germline, CDR1 is SGHRS and CDR2 YFSETQ. CDR3 size: 15 residues. CDR3 DNA sequence: TGCGCCAGCAGCTTGGCCGGGGACAGGGCCTACGAGCAGTACTTC. Translation: CASSLAGDRAYEQYF.

The V call is TRBV29-1, the J call TRBJ2-7, with 11 positions matching TRBD2. The germline CDR1 and CDR2 sequences are SQVTM and ANQGSEA. The CDR3 sequence is 16 residues long. J gave up 1 base and V 4 bases, and 9 bases lay outside the gene matches. The CDR3 DNA sequence: TGCAGCGTTGCTGAGACTAGCGGGGCCTATTCCTACGAGCAGTACTTC. Protein: CSVAETSGAYSYEQYF.

The J gene is TRBJ2-5, the V gene TRBV4-3, with TRBD1 matching 7 bases. Germline V lookup: CDR1 LGHNA, CDR2 YSLEER. The V segment lost 4 bases and the J segment 4 bases; nucleotides outside the gene matches: 12. The CDR3 contains 16 residues. The CDR3 bases are TGCGCCAGCAGCCCCCGGGACAGTACCACCGGAGAGACCCAGTACTTC. Translation: CASSPRDSTTGETQYF.

The chain is built from TRBV25-1 and TRBJ2-1; D is unclear. Trimming took 4 bases from V and 4 from J, leaving 11 bases between them. The CDR3 loop spans 14 amino acids. Germline lookup yields CDR1 MGHDK and CDR2 SYGVNS. The CDR3 spells CASSGSPFYNEQFF. The CDR3 DNA reads TGTGCCAGCAGTGGCAGTCCGTTTTACAATGAGCAGTTCTTC.

The rearrangement links TRBV5-4 to TRBJ1-2; a weak D match, TRBD1 (6 bases). The length of the CDR3 is 15 residues. The V gene lost 2 bases and the J gene lost 2 bases, with 13 bases spanning the gap. The germline CDR1 and CDR2 sequences are SGHNT and YYREEE (reference sequence). The CDR3 nucleotides are TGTGCCAGCAGCTTACAGGGATTGGGGAACTATGGCTACACCTTC. Its translation is CASSLQGLGNYGYTF.

This clone has a single count. The gene calls are TRBV11-2 and TRBJ1-6; D unclear. In germline, CDR1 is SGHAT, CDR2 FQNNGV. With 1 base removed from V and 6 bases from J, the gap between germline ends came to 7 bases. The CDR3 contains 14 residues. As DNA, the CDR3 is TGTGCCAGCAGCTTAGTAGAGGGTAATTCACCCCTCCACTTT. Translated: CASSLVEGNSPLHF.

The V and J genes are TRBV4-3 and TRBJ2-7; the match to TRBD2 covers 13 bases. J gave up 4 bases and V 1 base, and 4 bases lay outside the gene matches. The CDR3 loop spans 16 amino acids. Germline CDR1 and CDR2: LGHNA and YSLEER. The CDR3 spells CASSQARGLAGYEQYF. The CDR3 coding sequence is TGCGCCAGCAGCCAAGCTAGGGGACTAGCGGGATACGAGCAGTACTTC.